Included here is one T cell receptor (beta chain) sequence, with context. Its target antigen remains unknown. The record originates from a study of cytomegalovirus exposure and HLA in healthy donors (dated by TCRdb to about 2017). About the full investigation: An earlier analysis of some 620 of the donors reported approximately 260 Gb of sequence data and some 110 million unique TCR beta sequences obtained from 150 million to 200 million T cells. The study profiled the T cell repertoires of about 640 subjects by immunosequencing and related them to cytomegalovirus serostatus. An early release that covered some 630 HLA-typed donors contained approximately 300 gigabases of sequencing data and about 93 million unique TCR sequences. All discovery cohort repertoires had been generated on a single sequencing platform. Roughly 5 DR-DQ haplotypes were treated as single units for association and clustering because of strong linkage in the cohort. Typing coverage differed by locus: A, B, C, DRB1 and DQB1 were typed in roughly 620-630 donors, DQA1 in 522, DPA1 in 606, and DPB1 in 472. Besides the first cohort of 666 subjects, a separate validation cohort made up of about 120 different subjects was used. Rather than drawing on any new phenotypic data, the later analysis identified candidate immune exposures from TCR beta sequences and the way those sequences occurred across donors. To decide whether each TCR beta V gene segment behaved as functional or pseudogenic, an earlier analysis of fewer than 750 of the donors relied on high-throughput TCR beta sequencing. A later analysis re-analyzed previously published TCR beta repertoires from several hundred donors and added high-resolution HLA genotyping to study TCR occurrence patterns. HLA typing included class I and class II loci at four-digit resolution. A later genetic analysis used genome-wide SNP genotypes for about 60% of the roughly 700 donors, treating that subset as a discovery cohort. The study was designed to test whether signatures of past pathogen exposure could be identified by cataloging public T cell receptors. High-throughput TCR immunosequencing, statistical association of individual TCRs with disease status, and machine learning were combined to predict cytomegalovirus infection status. Alongside the repertoire data, information on donor age, sex, ethnicity and CMV serostatus was compiled. Of the 398 genotyped donors, 81% fell in the genetic ancestry cluster associated with self-reported Caucasian donors. Among roughly 400 genotyped donors of the cohort, an average of about 240,000 unique TCR beta nucleotide sequences were sequenced per donor, roughly 20% of them non-productive. Results the study describes overall, beyond this receptor: In a later genetic analysis, fewer N-insertions in productive TCRs were reported among donors in an Asian-associated ancestry cluster than the 666-donor mean. Cytomegalovirus status was reported to be diagnosed by the classifier with high specificity and sensitivity in both the original and validation cohorts. Some IMGT-functional V segments, including TRBV6-2 and TRBV6-3, could not be distinguished by the 87-base-pair reads and were therefore excluded. According to the authors, the approach could potentially be generalized to other disease states and immunological phenotypes. This cohort had only TCR beta chains sequenced, and the lack of alpha or paired-chain data limited which features could be detected. A later analysis reported that several top co-occurrence clusters appeared linked to parvovirus B19, influenza, CMV and Epstein-Barr virus. A later genetic analysis associated a missense DCLRE1C variant with V-gene and J-gene trimming of TCR beta chains, and an independent cohort replicated the association. In a later analysis, TCR association rates were found to vary across HLA loci, with the most associated TCRs seen for DRB1 alleles and the fewest for HLA-C alleles. The study listed 150 to 200 TCR beta chains as associated with cytomegalovirus. Broadly in line with IMGT annotations, most TCR beta V segments showed up in productive rearrangements about 87% or about 30% of the time in an earlier analysis of some 590 of the donors. Strong co-occurrence of HLA alleles, especially DR and DQ, made assigning TCR associations to individual alleles difficult. While some public TCRs were present in many individuals, most TCR sequences turned up only very rarely across donors. Three of the identified cytomegalovirus-associated TCR beta chains were confirmed in vitro to be specific for cytomegalovirus antigens. A later analysis found that HLA-associated TCR beta chains were more clonally expanded and had lower generation probabilities than equally common non-associated chains. Linkage disequilibrium might explain the correlated functional status among segregating V segments, but an unknown experimental factor could not be ruled out. The earlier analysis of around 600 of the donors excluded roughly 17 rarely observed V segments, including chromosome 9 orphons, because counts were too low. A later analysis found that most CMV-associated TCR beta chains appeared HLA-restricted, with HLA associations seemingly driven largely by CMV exposure. At a false discovery rate of 0.05, a later analysis linked around 17,000 TCR beta sequences to specific HLA alleles. CMV serostatus was the only immune exposure information available for the cohort. The sequencing pipeline was judged likely to have produced a cluster of highly shared sequence variants as a technical artifact. Sequencing depth was assumed to be roughly uniform across donors in the presence/absence analyses, though that assumption may not hold. Because some donors lacked HLA typing at each locus, the association tests relied only on the typed subset. A further reported finding was that TCR beta sequences accurately predicted the HLA-A and HLA-B alleles for most subjects in the first cohort.

In total, roughly 670 healthy bone marrow donors made up the cohort. Cohort members were all nominally healthy when sampled, although unrecorded immune exposures were likely present. The donor was CMV seronegative and was included in the group of a few hundred seronegative cohort members. Each donor provided a peripheral blood sample, and peripheral blood mononuclear cells were used for TCR beta sequencing. The Qiagen DNeasy Blood Extraction Kit was used to extract genomic DNA from the blood cell samples. CDR3 length: 15 amino acids, cysteine to phenylalanine. Only the CDR3 DNA is retained, 45 bases long and in frame from the first base. Trimming at the junction amounts to 0 bases on V and 4 bases on J, and the germline ends lie 12 bases apart. For CDR1 and CDR2, the germline V gene lists SGDLS and YYNGEE. The method was the immunoSEQ multiplex PCR assay. The multiplex PCR relied on a mix of 60 forward primers for TCR Vbeta segments and 13 reverse primers for TCR Jbeta segments. Amplification of the CDR3 region of rearranged TCR beta genes was performed with a multiplex PCR assay on genomic DNA. The amplified TCR beta libraries were sequenced on the Illumina HiSeq System as 87-base-pair reads. Per the source publication's procedure: Across the 600 to 700 repertoires, a later analysis counted about 81 million unique TCR beta chains, 9.5 million to 13 million of which were shared by at least two donors. Raw reads were error-corrected and collapsed into unique sequences with a nearest-neighbor algorithm that merged closely related sequences to remove PCR and sequencing errors. To assign V, D and J gene segments, CDR3 sequences were aligned to IMGT reference sequences. For a sequence to be retained, a match of at least six nucleotides to both a V gene segment and a J gene segment was required. A rearrangement was called productive if the CDR3 had no stop codons and remained in frame with V and J, and every other rearrangement was called non-productive. CDR3 was defined according to IMGT convention as the region running from the second conserved V-encoded cysteine to the conserved J-encoded phenylalanine. In an earlier analysis of 550 to 650 of the donors, sequences lacking an unambiguous match to a single V gene segment were excluded. An earlier analysis of 550 to 650 of the donors classified V segments as functional when productive rearrangements were above 56.7% and as segregating when the standard deviation between donors was above 5%. A statistical classification framework was built to diagnose cytomegalovirus status from the catalog of TCR beta chain sequences. In a later analysis, TCR nucleotide sequences were compared against IMGT/GENE-DB human TR gene sequences so that V and J genes could be assigned. Using the TCRdist pipeline, a later analysis assigned CDR3 sequences along with most-parsimonious VDJ recombination scenarios. In a later analysis, every TCR beta chain was defined by the combination of its CDR3 amino acid sequence and its V-gene family, and reads without a unique V-gene family were dropped. As a way to deal with suspected cross-contamination and a sequencing artifact, a later analysis dropped 450 to 700 nucleotide sequences that were highly shared and had low generation probability. In a later analysis, a clonal expansion index was calculated for each public chain from normalized within-repertoire ranks of inferred template counts. In a later analysis, generation probabilities were computed using a VDJ recombination model fitted to out-of-frame rearrangements, and the results were checked against IGoR. A later analysis scored TCR-TCR, TCR-HLA and TCR-CMV co-occurrence with hypergeometric tests, applying a repertoire-size bias correction to TCR pairs. A later analysis estimated false discovery rates by permuting HLA or CMV assignments 20 times. In a later analysis, co-occurring TCRs were grouped using DBSCAN, with TCRdist sequence similarity added in when clustering inside HLA-allele-positive subsets. Co-occurrence clustering excluded repertoires with fewer than 30,000 or more than 120,000 public chains, plus five with anomalous nucleotide sharing. In TCRdb, the immuneACCESS table is reduced to in-frame sequences with V and J assigned. These tables do not hold every clone; where another copy was compared, an unresolved V gene accounts for under half, and the others remain unexplained. V and J calls and clone size come straight from that table; D and trimming were deduced from the DNA. The table for this sample records roughly 30,000 clones. The ten largest clones take up approximately 4.8% of the sample.

This sequence originates from a female donor in good health and CMV-seronegative. The sample comprised PBMCs. Recombination joined TRBV9 with TRBJ2-3; no D segment can be confidently identified. The nucleotide sequence is TGTGCCAGCAGCGTAGGCCTCAACAAAGCAGATACGCAGTATTTT. This encodes CASSVGLNKADTQYF.